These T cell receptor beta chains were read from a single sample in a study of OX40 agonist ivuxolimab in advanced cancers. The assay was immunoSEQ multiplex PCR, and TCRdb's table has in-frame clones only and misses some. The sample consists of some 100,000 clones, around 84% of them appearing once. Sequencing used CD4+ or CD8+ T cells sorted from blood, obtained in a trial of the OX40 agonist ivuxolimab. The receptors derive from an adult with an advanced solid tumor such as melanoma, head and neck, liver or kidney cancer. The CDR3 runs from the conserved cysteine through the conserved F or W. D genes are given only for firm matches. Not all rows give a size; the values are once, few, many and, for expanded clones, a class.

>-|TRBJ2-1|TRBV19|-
TGTGCCAGTAGTACCCTGAGACAAAACAATGAGCAGTTCTTC
CASSTLRQNNEQFF
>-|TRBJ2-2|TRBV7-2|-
TGTGCCAGCAGCTTGGGTACAGGGGAGGCCGGGGAGCTGTTTTTT
CASSLGTGEAGELFF
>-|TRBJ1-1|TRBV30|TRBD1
TGTGCCTGGAACGGAGGACAGGCGTACAACACTGAAGCTTTCTTT
CAWNGGQAYNTEAFF
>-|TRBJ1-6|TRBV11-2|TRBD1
TGTGCCAGCAGCTTAGAGGCGGGACAGGGGGAATCACCCCTCCACTTT
CASSLEAGQGESPLHF
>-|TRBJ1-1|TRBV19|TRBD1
TGTGCCAGTAGTGTCGGGACAGAGAACACTGAAGCTTTCTTT
CASSVGTENTEAFF
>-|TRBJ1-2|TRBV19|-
TGTGCCAGTAGGCGAATCCAGGGGACTTCACTCGATCCAGCATATGGCTACACCTTC
CASRRIQGTSLDPAYGYTF
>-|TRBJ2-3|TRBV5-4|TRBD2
TGTGCCAGCAGCTTGCAAGCGGGGGGTGGAGATACGCAGTATTTT
CASSLQAGGGDTQYF
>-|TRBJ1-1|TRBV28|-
TGTGCCAGCATGGGGGGCGAAGGAACTGAAGCTTTCTTT
CASMGGEGTEAFF
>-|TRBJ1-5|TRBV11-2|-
TGTGCCAGCAGCCCGGAGAGGGAGGGTCAGCCCCAGCATTTT
CASSPEREGQPQHF
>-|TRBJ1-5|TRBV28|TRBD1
TGTGCCAGCAGTCGGAGGACAGGGGGCCTTAGCAATCAGCCCCAGCATTTT
CASSRRTGGLSNQPQHF
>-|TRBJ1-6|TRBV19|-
TGTGCCAGTAAAACGACAGCACTTTATTCACCCCTCCACTTT
CASKTTALYSPLHF
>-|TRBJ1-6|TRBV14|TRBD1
TGTGCCAGCAGGATACAGGGGAGTAATTCACCCCTCCACTTT
CASRIQGSNSPLHF
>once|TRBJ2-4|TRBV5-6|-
TGTGCCAGGATACAAGGGCTTGACAAAAACATTCAGTACTTC
CARIQGLDKNIQYF
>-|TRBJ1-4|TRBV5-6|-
TGTGCCAGCAGCCCGGGTGTAATGGGAGAAAAACTGTTTTTT
CASSPGVMGEKLFF
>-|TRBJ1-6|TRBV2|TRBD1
TGTGCCAGCCCTACCGCCGGGACAGGGTCGGGTGGGAATTCACCCCTCCACTTT
CASPTAGTGSGGNSPLHF
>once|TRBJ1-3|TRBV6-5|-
TGTGCCAGCAGTTACTCGAATCCGTCGACGAACACCATATATTTT
CASSYSNPSTNTIYF
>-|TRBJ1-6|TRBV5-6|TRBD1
TGTGCCAGCGAAGGGGAAGGGGGCAATTCACCCCTCCACTTT
CASEGEGGNSPLHF
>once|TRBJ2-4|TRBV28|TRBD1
TGTGCCAGCAGGGTAGGGGGCGAAAACATTCAGTACTTC
CASRVGGENIQYF
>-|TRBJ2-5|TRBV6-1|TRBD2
TGTGCTAGCAGAGCAGGACTAGTATACGAGACCCAGTACTTC
CASRAGLVYETQYF
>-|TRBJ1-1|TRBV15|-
TGTGCCACCAGCAGGGGGGGCAACACTGAAGCTTTCTTT
CATSRGGNTEAFF
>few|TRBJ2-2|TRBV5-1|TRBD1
TGCGCCAGCAGCTTGACAGGGGCCGGGAACACCGGGGAGCTGTTTTTT
CASSLTGAGNTGELFF
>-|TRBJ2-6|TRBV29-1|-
TGCAGCGTTGACGGTGGAGCTGGGGCCAACGTCCTGACTTTC
CSVDGGAGANVLTF
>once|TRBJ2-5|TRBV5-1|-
TGCGCCAGCAGCTCACAAGAGACCCAGTACTTC
CASSSQETQYF
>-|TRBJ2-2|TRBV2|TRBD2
TGTGCAACAGGCGGGGGGACTTCCACCGGGGAGCTGTTTTTT
CATGGGTSTGELFF
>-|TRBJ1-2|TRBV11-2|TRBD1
TGTGCCAGCAGCTTGACGGGACAGGCAAACTATGGCTACACCTTC
CASSLTGQANYGYTF
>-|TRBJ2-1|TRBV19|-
TGTGCCAGTAGTATTGGGACCCTGGGGGACAATGAGCAGTTCTTC
CASSIGTLGDNEQFF
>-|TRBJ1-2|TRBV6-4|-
TGTGCCAGCAGTGTGGACGGTAGGGATGGCTACACCTTC
CASSVDGRDGYTF
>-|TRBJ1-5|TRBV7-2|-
TGTGCCAGCAGCTTAGCGTGGGGGGCTGGCCAGCCCCAGCATTTT
CASSLAWGAGQPQHF
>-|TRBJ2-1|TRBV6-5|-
TGTGCCAGCAGATCTCAGGGGTCCTACAATGAGCAGTTCTTC
CASRSQGSYNEQFF
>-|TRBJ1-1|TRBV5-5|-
TGTGCCAGCAGCTTGGCCGTAGGGGGGAACACTGAAGCTTTCTTT
CASSLAVGGNTEAFF
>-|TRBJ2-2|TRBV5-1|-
TGCGCCAGCTTAAACGAATTATCCGGGGAGCTGTTTTTT
CASLNELSGELFF
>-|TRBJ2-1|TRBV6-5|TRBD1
TGTGCCAGCAGCCGGACAGGGTTTAGGTACAATGAGCAGTTCTTC
CASSRTGFRYNEQFF
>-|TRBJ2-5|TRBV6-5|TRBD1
TGTGCCAGCAGTTACTCGGGAGGACAGGGGGAGACCCAGTACTTC
CASSYSGGQGETQYF
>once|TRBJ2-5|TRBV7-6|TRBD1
TGTGCCAGCAGCCCCGGGACAGGCCTTCAAGAGACCCAGTACTTC
CASSPGTGLQETQYF
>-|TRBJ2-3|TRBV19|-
TGTGCCAGTAGGCCAGGGGAAGGGGGCACAGATACGCAGTATTTT
CASRPGEGGTDTQYF
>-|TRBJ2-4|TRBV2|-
TGTGCCAGCAGTGACGTGGGGGCCAAAAACATTCAGTACTTC
CASSDVGAKNIQYF
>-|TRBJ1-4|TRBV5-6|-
TGTGCCAGCAGCTTTACCGGGGAAAAACTGTTTTTT
CASSFTGEKLFF
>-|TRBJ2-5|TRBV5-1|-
TGCGCCAGCAGCTCCCTAACAGGTGGAGAGACCCAGTACTTC
CASSSLTGGETQYF
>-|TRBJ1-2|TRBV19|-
TGTGCCAGTAAACCGGGGGTGTATGGTGGCTACACCTTC
CASKPGVYGGYTF
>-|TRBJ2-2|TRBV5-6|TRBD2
TGTGCCAGCAGCTTGGTTGCTAGCGGGGGGCCAACTGACACCGGGGAGCTGTTTTTT
CASSLVASGGPTDTGELFF
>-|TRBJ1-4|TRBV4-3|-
TGCGCCAGCGCGGCGGGGCAGGGCCGGAGTGAAAAACTGTTTTTT
CASAAGQGRSEKLFF
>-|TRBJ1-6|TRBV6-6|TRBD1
TGTGCCAGCAGGCAGGGGGACTCACCCCTCCACTTT
CASRQGDSPLHF
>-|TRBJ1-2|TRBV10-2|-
TGCGCCAGCAGTGATGGCGCAGCTATTAACTATGGCTACACCTTC
CASSDGAAINYGYTF
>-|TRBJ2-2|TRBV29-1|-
TGCATGGCCGGCCGAGGCGGGGAGCTGTTTTTT
CMAGRGGELFF
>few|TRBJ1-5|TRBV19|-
TGTGCCAGTAGTATACTTAACAGGGAGACAGCCCGACGGAATCAGCCCCAGCATTTT
CASSILNRETARRNQPQHF
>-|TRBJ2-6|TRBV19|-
TGTGCCAGTAGTAGTCGCTTTCTCTCCTCTGGGGCCAACGTCCTGACTTTC
CASSSRFLSSGANVLTF
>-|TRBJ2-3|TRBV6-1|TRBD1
TGTGCCAGCAGTGGACAGGGTATAAGCACAGATACGCAGTATTTT
CASSGQGISTDTQYF
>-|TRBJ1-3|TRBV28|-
TGTGCCAGCCGGGGGGGGGTACACTCTGGAAACACCATATATTTT
CASRGGVHSGNTIYF
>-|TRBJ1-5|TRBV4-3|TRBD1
TGCGCCAGCAGCAACGGACAGGGGTCCGAGACCCAGCATTTT
CASSNGQGSETQHF
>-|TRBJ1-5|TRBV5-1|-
TGCGCCAGCAGTCCGGACGGTAGCAATCAGCCCCAGCATTTT
CASSPDGSNQPQHF